One and the same sample provided the 15 T cell receptor beta chains below, sequenced in a study of Graves' ophthalmopathy and Graves' hyperthyroidism listed by TCRdb under 2018. TCRdb lists the instrument as Illumina HiSeq 2000. For repertoire sequencing, TCR beta CDR3 regions were amplified from RNA transcripts. HTBI primers and the Qiagen OneStep RT-PCR kit were used in a first-round RT-PCR, which was followed by a second-round multiplex PCR, size selection and purification. The public reads were quality trimmed at Q25 with fastp and then assembled into clones with MiXCR by TCRdb, keeping productive beta chains. Rows matching on CDR3 protein sequence are summarized as one entry with the most common DNA and genes. The sample table holds 400,000 to 450,000 distinct CDR3 sequences, of which 20% to 25% were seen once. Roughly 3% of the sample lies in the top ten. Sequences were obtained from peripheral blood. The origin of the receptors is a woman aged 18-29 years with stable Graves' hyperthyroidism. Donor details come from another sample of the same person, matched by shared clones.

There are many counts of this clonotype. This chain links TRBV6-5 with TRBJ1-5; TRBD1 is a possible D gene (6 bases). The CDR3 length is 19 residues. V shed 6 bases and J shed 1 base, with 25 bases lying between them. The V gene's germline CDR1 is MNHEY and CDR2 SVGAGI. DNA for the CDR3: TGTGCCAGCAGAAATCCGCCCCTCGGGGGGGGCAGGAGCAATCAGCCCCAGCATTTT. It specifies CASRNPPLGGGRSNQPQHF.

This clonotype came up many times. The chain carries TRBV20-1 and TRBJ1-2; possibly TRBD1 for D (5 bases). Trimming took off 3 bases at V and 10 bases at J, with 9 bases between the two ends. This CDR3 is built from 10 residues. CDR1 DFQATT and CDR2 SNEGSKA come from the germline V gene (reference sequence). For the CDR3, the DNA is TGCAGTGCTAGTTCGGGGACCTACACCTTC. It translates to CSASSGTYTF.

There are many counts of this clonotype. V gene TRBV20-1 combines with J gene TRBJ1-1, with a tentative D call TRBD1 (5 bases). This CDR3 region has 13 residues. V was shortened by 0 bases and J by 3 bases, with 8 bases between the two germline ends. Germline V gene lookup returns CDR1 DFQATT and CDR2 SNEGSKA (reference sequence). The chain's CDR3 is CSARDQGDTEAFF. The CDR3 region has the DNA TGCAGTGCTAGAGATCAAGGGGACACTGAAGCTTTCTTT.

This clonotype was detected many times. The chain couples TRBV12-3 or TRBV12-4 to TRBJ1-1; D is unresolved. The CDR3 consists of 14 residues. V was pared by 6 bases and J by 4 bases, with 15 bases between. The CDR3 spells CASSLGTGRTEAFF. The CDR3 nucleotides are TGTGCCAGCAGCCTAGGTACGGGCCGCACTGAAGCTTTCTTT.

Many counts were recorded for this clonotype. The chain combines TRBV7-2 with TRBJ1-2; a weak D match, TRBD1 (5 bases). CDR3 size: 14 residues. Germline CDR1 and CDR2: SGHTA and FQGNSA. Trimming removed 0 bases from V and 3 bases from J, with 8 bases in between. CDR3 in DNA: TGTGCCAGCAGCTTAGCGCGGGGGGACTATGGCTACACCTTC. Translating it yields CASSLARGDYGYTF.

As concerns this clonotype: One end of the junction does not line up with germline, which may come from a read error. V usage is TRBV6-1 and J usage is TRBJ2-5; no definite D call. The J call is in doubt because the DNA end fits TRBJ2-7 better. The V gene's germline CDR1 is MNHNS and CDR2 SASEGT. This CDR3 comprises 12 residues. The DNA of the CDR3 is TGTGCCAACAGTGTAAATGGATACGAGCAGTACTTC. Amino acid sequence: CANSVNGYEQYF.

The chain is built from TRBV20-1 and TRBJ1-1; the D is unclear. There are 13 residues in the CDR3. Germline CDR1 and CDR2: DFQATT and SNEGSKA (reference sequence). Trimming stripped 2 bases from V and 8 bases from J, with 15 bases between. CDR3 residues: CSARLILTEEAFF. The CDR3 region has the DNA TGCAGTGCTAGACTAATCCTCACTGAAGAAGCTTTCTTT.

This clonotype was observed many times. The chain recombines TRBV5-1 with TRBJ2-7; maybe TRBD1 (5 bases). The CDR3 loop spans 14 amino acids. Trimming stripped 1 base from V and 4 bases from J, with 12 bases between. Per germline, CDR1 SGHRS and CDR2 YFSETQ. The CDR3 DNA follows: TGCGCCAGCAGCTTGATGGGTCAGGGATACGAGCAGTACTTC. It translates to CASSLMGQGYEQYF.

This clonotype has a count of ten or more. The chain joins TRBV5-1 to TRBJ1-1; tentatively, D is TRBD1 (5 bases). V was trimmed by 2 bases and J by 1 base, leaving 9 bases between them. Germline V gene lookup returns CDR1 SGHRS and CDR2 YFSETQ. The CDR3 has 14 amino acids. The CDR3 sequence: CASSLWQGNTEAFF. As DNA, the CDR3 is TGCGCCAGCAGCTTATGGCAGGGGAACACTGAAGCTTTCTTT.

This chain joins TRBV6-2 or TRBV6-3 and TRBJ2-5; a possible D gene is TRBD2 (6 bases). CDR3 length: 13 residues. Looked up from germline, CDR1 is MNHEY and CDR2 is SVGEGT. V gave up 6 bases and J gave up 0 bases, with 8 bases separating them. In DNA form, the CDR3 reads TGTGCCAGCAGACGACTAGACCAAGAGACCCAGTACTTC. Translated: CASRRLDQETQYF.

The CDR3 region is CASISGGDTEAFF. As DNA, the CDR3 is TGTGCCAGCATTTCAGGGGGCGACACTGAAGCTTTCTTT. This sequence joins TRBV28 and TRBJ1-1, with 8 bases that match TRBD1. The germline gives CDR1 MDHEN, CDR2 SYDVKM. V trimming: 7 bases; J trimming: 3 bases; junction bases outside the gene matches: 4. This CDR3 contains 13 residues. The entire variable domain, with the rest obtained from reference TRBV28 and TRBJ1-1, is as follows: DVKVTQSSRYLVKRTGEKVFLECVQDMDHENMFWYRQDPGLGLRLIYFSYDVKMKEKGDIPEGYSVSREKKERFSLILESASTNQTSMYLCASISGGDTEAFFGQGTRLTVV.

The chain carries TRBV11-1 and TRBJ2-6; D is perhaps TRBD2 (5 bases). Germline values: CDR1 SGHAT, CDR2 FQDESV (reference sequence). The germline V and J ends were trimmed by 5 bases and 0 bases, with 11 bases remaining between them. The CDR3 sequence is 16 residues long. DNA of the CDR3: TGTGCCAGCAGCGCGGGTTCGAACTCTGGGGCCAACGTCCTGACTTTC. Its protein is CASSAGSNSGANVLTF.

This clonotype has a count of ten or more. This rearrangement joins TRBV9 to TRBJ2-2, with D perhaps matching TRBD2 (5 bases). There are 17 residues in the CDR3. The germline V gene encodes CDR1 SGDLS and CDR2 YYNGEE. V lost 4 bases to trimming and J lost 0 bases, with 16 bases between them. The chain's CDR3 is CASSLSLAEANTGELFF. Here the CDR3 DNA reads TGTGCCAGCAGCCTATCTCTAGCAGAAGCGAACACCGGGGAGCTGTTTTTT.

This clonotype was observed many times. The rearrangement joins TRBV6-2 or TRBV6-3 to TRBJ1-6; no reliable D call. CDR3 length: 14 residues. CDR1 and CDR2 (germline): MNHEY, SVGEGT. Trimming shortened V by 6 bases and J by 7 bases, and 13 bases separated the two germline ends. In nucleotides, the CDR3 is TGTGCCAGCAGGAGGCCCACGGAGAATTCACCCCTCCACTTT. Translation gives CASRRPTENSPLHF.

This clonotype was observed many times. V usage is TRBV6-1 and J usage is TRBJ1-1, with 7 bases fitting TRBD1. CDR1 and CDR2 from the germline V gene are MNHNS and SASEGT. Unmatched junction bases numbered 6, after V lost 7 bases and J lost 4 bases. The CDR3 length is 13 residues. CDR3 protein: CASMEDRATEAFF. The DNA of the CDR3 is TGTGCCAGCATGGAAGACAGGGCCACTGAAGCTTTCTTT.